Included here is one TCR beta chain sequence, with context. Authors' processing steps: Reference gene primer amplification gave nucleated cell count estimates. Clones were read by immunoSEQ multiplex PCR, and TCRdb kept only the in-frame ones, dropping some. Clone size and V and J calls were adopted from that table, with D and trimming inferred from the DNA. The sample comprises about 140,000 clones, roughly 73% of which are singletons, and about 8.4% rests with the top ten. The data were taken from a study of blood T cell repertoires in COVID-19. Study at large: Samples taken during acute and convalescent COVID-19 were collected in the United States, Italy and Spain. From T cells, B-cell-depleted T cells, or PBMCs came the material, which was cDNA or gDNA.

Between the trimmed V and J ends, which lost 5 bases and 0 bases, there was a span of 17 bases. This CDR3 is 17 amino acids long. Germline CDR1 SGHVS, CDR2 FQNEAQ. The chain uses TRBV7-8 and TRBJ1-3, with a weak D call TRBD1 (6 bases). This clonotype originated in a woman in her fifties or sixties with active or convalescent COVID-19. Sequenced material: peripheral blood. CDR3 bases: TGTGCCAGCAGCCCCACGGGCGGGGGGCACTCTGGAAACACCATATATTTT. This gives the protein CASSPTGGGHSGNTIYF.